Below, one TCR beta chain is given with its context. The entry originates in a study of T cells in localized non-small cell lung cancer. Germline CDR1 and CDR2: SQVTM and ANQGSEA. V gave up 2 bases and J gave up 7 bases, with 11 bases separating them. The CDR3 runs 12 residues. Assay: immunoSEQ multiplex PCR; the TCRdb copy retains only in-frame clones and omits some. Seen here are approximately 4,000 clones, 30% to 40% observed once, and the top ten hold roughly 10%. The origin of this receptor is a male donor aged 60 or over with stage III lung adenocarcinoma. The rearrangement links TRBV29-1 to TRBJ1-1; tentative D call: TRBD1 (5 bases). Sequencing used normal lung tissue next to the tumor, obtained before any cancer treatment. CDR3 in amino acids: CSVELGTVEAFF. The DNA for the CDR3 is TGCAGCGTTGAATTGGGGACGGTTGAAGCTTTCTTT.